This T cell receptor beta chain was identified in a study of Ad26.COV2.S vaccination and SARS-CoV-2 variants. Sequencing was performed with immunoSEQ multiplex PCR; in TCRdb, only in-frame clones are kept and a portion is missing. The data contain around 450,000 clones, 75% to 90% of them singletons. Treatment reported: around 19 received Ad26.COV2.S at low or high dose, single or two shots; about 5 received placebo; per-sample allocation not given. Vaccine and placebo recipients were sampled on day 63 after the first injection. The donor's status was that of an adult aged 18-55 years in Boston. The shot given was an Ad26 vector that makes Wuhan-strain SARS-CoV-2 spike. The CDR3 length is 16 residues. Trimming cost V 1 base and J 6 bases, with 13 bases left between them. The germline CDR1 and CDR2 sequences are LNHDA and SQIVND (reference sequence).

Sequenced material: peripheral blood, taken in a trial of Ad26.COV2.S vaccine versus placebo. The TCR originated in a person aged 18 to 65 who received the Ad26.COV2.S COVID-19 vaccine or a placebo. The rearrangement joins TRBV19 to TRBJ1-6; no reliable D call. CDR3 loop: CASSIGVQGGNSPLHF. In nucleotides, the CDR3 is TGTGCCAGTAGTATAGGGGTACAAGGAGGTAATTCACCCCTCCACTTT.